Listed below are T cell receptor beta chains from one sample, sequenced in a study of blood T cell repertoires in COVID-19. The repertoire was sequenced with immunoSEQ multiplex PCR; TCRdb's copy has only in-frame clones and lacks some. The data hold 99,000 or so clones, with approximately 88% observed a single time. The sequencing sample was made of peripheral blood. The source of these receptors is a human donor in a cohort sampled during active COVID-19. Both conserved end residues are part of each CDR3. A D gene is named only where the DNA matches it firmly. Size values are once, few and many counts, or a class for expanded clones, and some rows have none.

d_call | clone_size | j_call | v_call | cdr3_aa | cdr3_nt
- | - | TRBJ2-7 | TRBV11-3 | CASSLSSGTYEQYF | TGTGCCAGCAGCTTGAGTTCGGGAACCTACGAGCAGTACTTC
- | once | TRBJ2-1 | TRBV7-3 | CASSLGAGAGDNEQFF | TGTGCCAGCAGCTTAGGGGCAGGGGCCGGAGACAATGAGCAGTTCTTC
- | - | TRBJ2-7 | TRBV7-9 | CASSSTSYEQYF | TGTGCCAGCAGCTCGACTAGCTACGAGCAGTACTTC
- | - | TRBJ1-6 | TRBV18 | CASSPDGSPLHF | TGTGCCAGCTCACCCGATGGCTCACCCCTCCACTTT
- | - | TRBJ1-5 | TRBV27 | CASSLLQGGQPQHF | TGTGCCAGCAGTTTATTGCAGGGAGGTCAGCCCCAGCATTTT
- | - | TRBJ2-3 | TRBV6-2/TRBV6-3 | CASSWGGPDTQYF | TGTGCCAGCAGCTGGGGGGGGCCAGATACGCAGTATTTT
- | - | TRBJ2-5 | TRBV6-1 | CASSESAQETQYF | TGTGCCAGCAGTGAAAGCGCCCAAGAGACCCAGTACTTC
TRBD1 | - | TRBJ1-4 | TRBV9 | CASSASGTGGFATNEKLFF | TGTGCCAGCAGCGCTTCCGGGACAGGGGGGTTTGCAACTAATGAAAAACTGTTTTTT
- | - | TRBJ2-2 | TRBV3-1/TRBV3-2 | CASSHGRRTGELFF | TGTGCCAGCAGCCATGGTAGGCGGACCGGGGAGCTGTTTTTT
- | - | TRBJ2-3 | TRBV5-4 | CASSLAAYSDTDTQYF | TGTGCCAGCAGCTTGGCCGCGTACTCCGACACAGATACGCAGTATTTT
TRBD2 | - | TRBJ2-7 | TRBV19 | CASKKSGLAGITYEQYF | TGTGCCAGTAAGAAATCGGGACTAGCCGGGATAACCTACGAGCAGTACTTC
- | - | TRBJ1-1 | TRBV30 | CAWEKGQMNTEAFF | TGTGCCTGGGAAAAAGGACAGATGAACACTGAAGCTTTCTTT
- | - | TRBJ2-3 | TRBV20-1 | CSASIAGTDTQYF | TGCAGTGCTAGTATTGCAGGCACAGATACGCAGTATTTT
TRBD1 | many | TRBJ1-1 | TRBV18 | CASTMSGQGREAFF | TGTGCCAGCACAATGTCGGGACAGGGTCGCGAAGCTTTCTTT